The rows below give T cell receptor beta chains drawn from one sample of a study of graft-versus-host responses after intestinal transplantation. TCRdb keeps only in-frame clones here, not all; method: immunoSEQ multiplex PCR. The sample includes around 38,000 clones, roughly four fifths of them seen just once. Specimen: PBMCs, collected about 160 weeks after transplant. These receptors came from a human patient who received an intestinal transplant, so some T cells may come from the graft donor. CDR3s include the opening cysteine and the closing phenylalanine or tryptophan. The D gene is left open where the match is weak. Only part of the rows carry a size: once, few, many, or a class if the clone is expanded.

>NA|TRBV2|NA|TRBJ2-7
TGTGCCAGCAGTGAGAGGGGGGTAGGTTCCTACGAGCAGTACTTC
CASSERGVGSYEQYF
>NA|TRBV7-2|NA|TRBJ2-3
TGTGCCAGCAGCTTAAGACTAGGGGGCACAGATACGCAGTATTTT
CASSLRLGGTDTQYF
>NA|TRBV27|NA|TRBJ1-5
TGTGCCAGCAGTTACAAAAACAATCAGCCCCAGCATTTT
CASSYKNNQPQHF
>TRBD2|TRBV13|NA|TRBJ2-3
TGTGCCAGCAGCCTAGCCGGGACTAGCGGGAAAGATACGCAGTATTTT
CASSLAGTSGKDTQYF
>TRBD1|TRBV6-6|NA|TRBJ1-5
TGTGCCAGCAGGTCGCAGGGGGCTCATAGCAATCAGCCCCAGCATTTT
CASRSQGAHSNQPQHF
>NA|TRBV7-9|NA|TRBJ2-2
TGTGCCAGCAGCTTAAACAGCGTTCGGGCCGGGGAGCTGTTTTTT
CASSLNSVRAGELFF
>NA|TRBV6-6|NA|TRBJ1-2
TGTGCCAGCACCCGAACAGAAAACTATGGCTACACCTTC
CASTRTENYGYTF
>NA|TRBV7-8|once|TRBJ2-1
TGTGCCAGCAGCTTAGACGACAGCAACAATGAGCAGTTCTTC
CASSLDDSNNEQFF
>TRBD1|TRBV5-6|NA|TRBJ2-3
TGTGCCAGCAGCCAGGACAGGGGGCAAGGCCATACGCAGTATTTT
CASSQDRGQGHTQYF
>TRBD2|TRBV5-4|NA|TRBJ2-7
TGTGCCAGCAGCTTGAAAGCGGGAGGGCCGGGGGAGCAGTACTTC
CASSLKAGGPGEQYF
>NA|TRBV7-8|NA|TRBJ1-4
TGTGCCAGCAGCTCCGATGGGGGTTTAGCTAATGAAAAACTGTTTTTT
CASSSDGGLANEKLFF
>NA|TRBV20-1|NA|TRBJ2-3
TGCAGTGCTCGCATAACAGATACGCAGTATTTT
CSARITDTQYF
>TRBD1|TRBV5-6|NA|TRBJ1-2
TGTGCCAGCAGCTTGGCCACCTTCGTGGAGGGGGCAGGCTACACCTTC
CASSLATFVEGAGYTF
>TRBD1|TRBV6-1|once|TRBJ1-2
TGTGCCAGCACTACCACAGGGGGCGCGTCCTATGGCTACACCTTC
CASTTTGGASYGYTF
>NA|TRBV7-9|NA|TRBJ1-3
TGTGCCAGCAGCACAGGGCTCTCTGGAAACACCATATATTTT
CASSTGLSGNTIYF
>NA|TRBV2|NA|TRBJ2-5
TGTGCCAGCAGAGGGGTACAAGAGACCCAGTACTTC
CASRGVQETQYF
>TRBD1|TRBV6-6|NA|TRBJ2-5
TGTGCCAGCAGTTACAGGGGGCTCGGAGAGACCCAGTACTTC
CASSYRGLGETQYF
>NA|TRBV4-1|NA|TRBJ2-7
TGCGCCAGCAGCCAAGTGGACGGCGAGCAGTACTTC
CASSQVDGEQYF
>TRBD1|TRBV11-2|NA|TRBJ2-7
TGTGCCAGCAGCTTTGGACAGGGGCCCGAGCAGTACTTC
CASSFGQGPEQYF
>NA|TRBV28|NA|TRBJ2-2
TGTGCCAGCAGTCCACCGAACACCGGGGAGCTGTTTTTT
CASSPPNTGELFF
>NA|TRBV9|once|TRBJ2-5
TGTGCCAGCAGCGTAGCGGAGACCCAGTACTTC
CASSVAETQYF
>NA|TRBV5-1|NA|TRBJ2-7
TGCGCCAGCCCTAATGGGCAGTACTTC
CASPNGQYF
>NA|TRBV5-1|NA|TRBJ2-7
TGCGCCAGCAGCTTGGCCCACGGCCCCTACGAGCAGTACTTC
CASSLAHGPYEQYF
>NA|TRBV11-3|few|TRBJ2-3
TGTGCCAGCAGCTTAACAAACACAGATACGCAGTATTTT
CASSLTNTDTQYF
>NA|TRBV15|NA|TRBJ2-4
TGTGCCACCAGCAGAGCGGTAGTGGGGGCCTTGGGGGTGGGAGCCAAAAACATTCAGTACTTC
CATSRAVVGALGVGAKNIQYF
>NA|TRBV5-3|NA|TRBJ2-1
TGTGCCAGAAGCAATCTACAGACCCTAACGGTCCGGAATGAGCAGTTCTTC
CARSNLQTLTVRNEQFF
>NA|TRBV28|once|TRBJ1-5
TGTGCCAGCAGCCCCAACCAGGGGCTGGGTGGCAATCAGCCCCAGCATTTT
CASSPNQGLGGNQPQHF
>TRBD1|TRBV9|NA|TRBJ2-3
TGTGCCAGCAGCCTGCGCGAGACAGGGGGCATCGGCCCAGATACGCAGTATTTT
CASSLRETGGIGPDTQYF
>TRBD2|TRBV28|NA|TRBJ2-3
TGTGCCAGCAGTCAGCGACTAGCGATTGATACGCAGTATTTT
CASSQRLAIDTQYF
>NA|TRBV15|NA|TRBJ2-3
TGTGCCACCAGCAGAGACCTACAGGGTAGCACAGATACGCAGTATTTT
CATSRDLQGSTDTQYF
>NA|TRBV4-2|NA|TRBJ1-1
TGTGCCAGCAGCCAGGGGTTCGGGGCGCACACTGAAGCTTTCTTT
CASSQGFGAHTEAFF
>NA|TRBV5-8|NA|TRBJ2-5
TGTGCCAGCAGCTTGGAACCAGGGTTAGAGACCCAGTACTTC
CASSLEPGLETQYF
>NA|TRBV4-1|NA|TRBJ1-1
TGCGCCAGCAGACCGACGGTCATGAACACTGAAGCTTTCTTT
CASRPTVMNTEAFF
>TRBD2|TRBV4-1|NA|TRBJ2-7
TGCGCCAGCAGCCCGGGGGAGGGGTACGAGCAGTACTTC
CASSPGEGYEQYF
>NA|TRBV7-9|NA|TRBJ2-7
TGTGCCAGCAGCCGGACGGAGGGGTACGAGCAGTACTTC
CASSRTEGYEQYF
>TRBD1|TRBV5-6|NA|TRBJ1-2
TGTGCCAGCAGCCGACCGGGACAGGGGGCCGGCTACACCTTC
CASSRPGQGAGYTF
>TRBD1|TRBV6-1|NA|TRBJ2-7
TGTGCCAGCAGTGTACGACAGGGCGGTAGCGACGAGCAGTACTTC
CASSVRQGGSDEQYF